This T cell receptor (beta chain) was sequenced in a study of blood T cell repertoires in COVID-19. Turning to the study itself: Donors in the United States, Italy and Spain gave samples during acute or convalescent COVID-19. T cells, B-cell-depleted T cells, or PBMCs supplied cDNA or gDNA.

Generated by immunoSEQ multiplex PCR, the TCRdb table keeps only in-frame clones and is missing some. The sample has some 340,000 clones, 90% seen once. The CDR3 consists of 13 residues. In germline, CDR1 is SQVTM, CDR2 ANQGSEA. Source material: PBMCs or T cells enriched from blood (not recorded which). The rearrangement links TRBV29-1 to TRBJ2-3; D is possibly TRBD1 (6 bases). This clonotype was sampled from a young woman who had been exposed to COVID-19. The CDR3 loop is CTVFEGGTDTQYF. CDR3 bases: TGCACCGTATTCGAGGGGGGCACAGATACGCAGTATTTT.